This is a list of T cell receptor beta chains from one sample in a study of T cell responses to AZD1222 COVID-19 vaccine. Libraries were prepared by immunoSEQ multiplex PCR; TCRdb keeps only in-frame clonotypes and omits some of them. The sample has under 200,000 clones, over 90% seen once. The specimen comprised peripheral blood, sampled on day 0 of AZD1222 vaccination. These receptors were taken from an adult in good health. Each CDR3 is given with its conserved first and last residue. D genes are given only for firm matches. Size tells how often a clone was seen (once, few, many) or the class of an expanded clone, and some rows leave it out.

d_call	v_call	clone_size	j_call	cdr3_nt	cdr3_aa
-	TRBV3-1/TRBV3-2	-	TRBJ1-3	TGTGCCAGCAGCCAATTTGCAGCACCTAACCTCCAAGACACCATATATTTT	CASSQFAAPNLQDTIYF
-	TRBV23-1	-	TRBJ2-2	TGCGCCAGCAGTCAATCCGAAGAAGGGAACAGAAATAACACCGGGGAGCTGTTTTTT	CASSQSEEGNRNNTGELFF
TRBD1	TRBV27	-	TRBJ1-2	TGTGCCAGCAGTTTAGTCCAGGGGGCTAACTATGGCTACACCTTC	CASSLVQGANYGYTF
-	TRBV5-4	-	TRBJ1-2	TGTGCCAGCAGCGTTGGCAGGGAGTTTCCGGATGGCTACACCTTC	CASSVGREFPDGYTF
-	TRBV7-8	-	TRBJ1-2	TGTGCCAGCATGAGGTCTGGCCTCACTAACTATGGCTACACCTTC	CASMRSGLTNYGYTF
-	TRBV6-5	-	TRBJ1-5	TGTGCCAGCAGTTACTCGCGGGATCAGCCCCAGCATTTT	CASSYSRDQPQHF
TRBD1	TRBV28	-	TRBJ2-2	TGTGCCAGCAGTCTAGACAGGGTTGGTACCGGGGAGCTGTTTTTT	CASSLDRVGTGELFF
-	TRBV7-9	-	TRBJ2-7	TGTGCCAGCAGCACGGACAGTAGCTACGAGCAGTACTTC	CASSTDSSYEQYF
-	TRBV20-1	-	TRBJ2-3	TGCAGTGCAAAGAGTGGTGGTACGCAGTATTTT	CSAKSGGTQYF
-	TRBV29-1	-	TRBJ1-2	TGCAGCGGGGCCGCCGGGGAAGACTATGGCTACACCTTC	CSGAAGEDYGYTF
-	TRBV6-5	-	TRBJ2-5	TGTGCCAGCACCCCACTAGTCTCTGGGGAGACCCAGTACTTC	CASTPLVSGETQYF
-	TRBV4-2	-	TRBJ2-3	TGTGCCAGCAGCCAAGATCCCCCGATGGGACGCACAGATACGCAGTATTTT	CASSQDPPMGRTDTQYF
-	TRBV19	-	TRBJ1-2	TGTGCCAGTAGTACTTTTTTTTTGACAGAACTCTCTGGGGATGGCTACACCTTC	CASSTFFLTELSGDGYTF
TRBD1	TRBV6-5	-	TRBJ1-2	TGTGCCAGCAGTTTCATGACAGGGCCCTATGGCTACACCTTC	CASSFMTGPYGYTF
TRBD1	TRBV3-1/TRBV3-2	-	TRBJ2-1	TGTGCCAGCAGCACTGACAGGGGGCGAGAGTACAATGAGCAGTTCTTC	CASSTDRGREYNEQFF
-	TRBV9	few	TRBJ2-5	TGTGCCAGCAGCGTAGCTCACAAACCGGGGGAGACCCAGTACTTC	CASSVAHKPGETQYF
-	TRBV7-8	-	TRBJ1-3	TGTGCCAGCAGCTTAGGTAGTCCTTTCCCTGGAAACACCATATATTTT	CASSLGSPFPGNTIYF
-	TRBV11-3	-	TRBJ2-5	TGTGCCAGCAGCTTACGGCCCGGTGAGACCCAGTACTTC	CASSLRPGETQYF
-	TRBV24-1	-	TRBJ2-2	TGTGCCACCAGCAGAAACACCGGGGAGCTGTTTTTT	CATSRNTGELFF
-	TRBV7-8	-	TRBJ1-3	TGTGCCAGCAGCCCCACGGGGGTCCTAGCAGGAAACACCATATATTTT	CASSPTGVLAGNTIYF
-	TRBV6-1	-	TRBJ1-1	TGTGCCAGCAGTGAAACATCCTACACTGAAGCTTTCTTT	CASSETSYTEAFF
TRBD1	TRBV12-3/TRBV12-4	-	TRBJ1-6	TGTGCCAGCAGCTTCTCCTCAGGGGGGCTCCACTTT	CASSFSSGGLHF
-	TRBV6-5	-	TRBJ1-1	TGTGCCAGCAGTTACTCCGGTGGAGGCATTGAAGCTTTCTTT	CASSYSGGGIEAFF
-	TRBV15	-	TRBJ1-6	TGTGCCACCAGCAGAGGCGTGGGGCAGGGCCAACCTAGTAATTCACCCCTCCACTTT	CATSRGVGQGQPSNSPLHF
-	TRBV7-2	once	TRBJ2-1	TGTGCCAGCAGTGACAAGGGGGGAACCCACTACAATGAGCAGTTCTTC	CASSDKGGTHYNEQFF
-	TRBV12-3/TRBV12-4	-	TRBJ2-7	TGTGCCAGCAGCCCCGACGGGTGGGAGCAGTACTTC	CASSPDGWEQYF
-	TRBV11-2	few	TRBJ1-2	TGTGCCAGCAGCTTTAACAGAGACTATGGCTACACCTTC	CASSFNRDYGYTF
-	TRBV6-5	-	TRBJ2-7	TGTGCCAGCACTCCTCGGGGGGCAGTCTACGAGCAGTACTTC	CASTPRGAVYEQYF
-	TRBV3-1/TRBV3-2	-	TRBJ1-1	TGTGCCAGCAGCCCCCGGCGTTCGGGCCCGGGCACTGAAGCTTTCTTT	CASSPRRSGPGTEAFF
-	TRBV6-4	-	TRBJ1-1	TGTGCCAGCAGTGACTTCCCAGAGAACACTGAAGCTTTCTTT	CASSDFPENTEAFF
-	TRBV9	-	TRBJ1-2	TGTGCCAGCAGCGTAGGAACGGACACCTCCCATGGCTACACCTTC	CASSVGTDTSHGYTF
-	TRBV5-5	-	TRBJ2-3	TGTGCCAGCAGCTTCATAGGGGCCGATCCAGATACGCAGTATTTT	CASSFIGADPDTQYF
TRBD1	TRBV30	-	TRBJ1-2	TGTGCCTCCCAGGGGGTTGGCTACACCTTC	CASQGVGYTF
TRBD1	TRBV23-1	-	TRBJ2-5	TGCGCCAGCAGGCCGGACAGGGGGCGGGTAGAGACCCAGTACTTC	CASRPDRGRVETQYF
-	TRBV19	-	TRBJ2-1	TGTGCCAGTCAGTGGGACGGGAGAAACTACAATGAGCAGTTCTTC	CASQWDGRNYNEQFF
TRBD1	TRBV19	few	TRBJ1-1	TGTGCCAGTAGGAAGACAGGGGAGGCTGAAGCTTTCTTT	CASRKTGEAEAFF
-	TRBV5-6	-	TRBJ2-5	TGTGCCAGCAGCTTGTACCAAGAGACCCAGTACTTC	CASSLYQETQYF
-	TRBV15	-	TRBJ1-5	TGTGCCACCAGCTGGTGGGGCAGCAATCAGCCCCAGCATTTT	CATSWWGSNQPQHF
-	TRBV4-1	-	TRBJ2-3	TGCGCCAGCAGCCCCACTCCGGGGCGAAGCACAGATACGCAGTATTTT	CASSPTPGRSTDTQYF